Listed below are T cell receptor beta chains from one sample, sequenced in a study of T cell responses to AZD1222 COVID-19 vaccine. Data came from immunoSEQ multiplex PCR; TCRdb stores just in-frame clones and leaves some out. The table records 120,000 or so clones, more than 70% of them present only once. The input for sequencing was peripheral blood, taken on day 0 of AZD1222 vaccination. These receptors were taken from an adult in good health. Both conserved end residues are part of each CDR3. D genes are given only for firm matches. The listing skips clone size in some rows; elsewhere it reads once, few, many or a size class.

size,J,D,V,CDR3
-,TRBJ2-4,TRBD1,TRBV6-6,CASSTGGVLSKNIQYF
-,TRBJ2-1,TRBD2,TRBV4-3,CASSQAAGVYDEQFF
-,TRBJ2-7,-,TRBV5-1,CASSSDFYEQYF
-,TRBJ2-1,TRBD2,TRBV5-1,CASSTRTSGYNEQFF
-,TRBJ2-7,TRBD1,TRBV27,CASPFSEGGAYEQYF
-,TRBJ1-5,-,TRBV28,CASSRQNQPQHF
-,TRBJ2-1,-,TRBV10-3,CAISESILDEQFF
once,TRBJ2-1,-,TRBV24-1,CATSDAPVYNEQFF
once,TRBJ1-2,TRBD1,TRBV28,CASRETGASGVGYTF
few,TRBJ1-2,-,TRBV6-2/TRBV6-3,CASSQPRDDYGYTF
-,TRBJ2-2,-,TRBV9,CASSGRIGGGELFF
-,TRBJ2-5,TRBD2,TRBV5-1,CASTPGLAGGPGETQYF
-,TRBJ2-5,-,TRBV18,CASSPEGTETQYF
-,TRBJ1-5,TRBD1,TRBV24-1,CATSDPGDRPWGPQHF
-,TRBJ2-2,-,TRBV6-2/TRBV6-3,CASSYIEGVVTGELFF
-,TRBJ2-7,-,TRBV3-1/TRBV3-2,CASSQDPYEEGNGPYEQYF
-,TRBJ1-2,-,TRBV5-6,CASSLTVGGGYTF
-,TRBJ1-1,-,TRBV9,CASSPLIF
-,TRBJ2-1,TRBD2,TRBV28,CASSLPPTSPPYNEQFF
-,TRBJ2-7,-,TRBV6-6,CASGEQGGLYPYEQYF
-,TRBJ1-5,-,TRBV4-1,CASSLMGSNQPQHF
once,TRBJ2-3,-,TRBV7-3,CASSLSGVGTDTQYF
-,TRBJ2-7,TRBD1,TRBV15,CATSRDRTGVLEQYF
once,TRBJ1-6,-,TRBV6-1,CASILTERNSPLHF
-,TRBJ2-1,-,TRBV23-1,CASSFTGGPEQFF
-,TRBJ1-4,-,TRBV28,CASSRPKGGSEKLFF
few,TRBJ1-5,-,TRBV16,CASSQSRSPYSNQPQHF
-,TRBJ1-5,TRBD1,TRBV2,CASSEGGTGVGQPQHF
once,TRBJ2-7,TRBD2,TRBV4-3,CASSQGRTSGDRYF
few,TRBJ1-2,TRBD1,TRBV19,CASSITGGAGNYGYTF
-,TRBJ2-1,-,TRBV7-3,CASSLPGGNEQFF
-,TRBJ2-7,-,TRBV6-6,CASSYSKTVIEQYF
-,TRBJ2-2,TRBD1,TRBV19,CASSRNRGPPGELFF